The rows below give T cell receptor beta chains drawn from one sample of a study of stem cell transplantation in POMP-related autoinflammatory disease. The method was immunoSEQ multiplex PCR; TCRdb's version includes in-frame clones alone and lacks a portion of them. Of some 26,000 clones in the sample, roughly four fifths were seen once. Specimen: CD4+ T cells from PBMCs, collected before stem cell transplantation. All receptors come from a human donor with POMP-related autoinflammation and immune dysregulation (PRAID). Both conserved end residues are part of each CDR3. The D gene is left open where the match is weak. Clone size is given for some rows only: seen once, a few or many times, or a class if the clone is expanded.

j_call: TRBJ1-2
d_call: -
cdr3_length: 12
clone_size: -
v_call: TRBV28
cdr3_nt: TGTACCGTCGCGGTCCCTTACTATGGCTACACCTTC
cdr3_aa: CTVAVPYYGYTF

j_call: TRBJ2-3
d_call: TRBD2
cdr3_length: 15
clone_size: -
v_call: TRBV7-3
cdr3_nt: TGTGCCAGCAGGTCTACTAGCGGGGACACAGATACGCAGTATTTT
cdr3_aa: CASRSTSGDTDTQYF

j_call: TRBJ2-5
d_call: TRBD2
cdr3_length: 15
clone_size: -
v_call: TRBV6-4
cdr3_nt: TGTGCCAGCAGTGTTCTAGCGGGGGCGCAGGAGACCCAGTACTTC
cdr3_aa: CASSVLAGAQETQYF

j_call: TRBJ1-5
d_call: -
cdr3_length: 15
clone_size: -
v_call: TRBV12-2
cdr3_nt: TGTGCAAGTCGCTTAGTCGACAGGGAGAATCAGCCCCAGCATTTT
cdr3_aa: CASRLVDRENQPQHF

j_call: TRBJ1-4
d_call: -
cdr3_length: 15
clone_size: few
v_call: TRBV5-1
cdr3_nt: TGCGCCAGCAGCCGGCAAAACAGGGAAAATGAAAAACTGTTTTTT
cdr3_aa: CASSRQNRENEKLFF

j_call: TRBJ1-5
d_call: -
cdr3_length: 14
clone_size: few
v_call: TRBV6-4
cdr3_nt: TGTGCCAGCAGTGACGAACGAGGGTTCGGGGCCCAGCATTTT
cdr3_aa: CASSDERGFGAQHF

j_call: TRBJ1-2
d_call: -
cdr3_length: 13
clone_size: -
v_call: TRBV25-1
cdr3_nt: TGTGCCAGCAGTGGGTACGGACACTATGGCTACACCTTC
cdr3_aa: CASSGYGHYGYTF

j_call: TRBJ1-1
d_call: -
cdr3_length: 15
clone_size: -
v_call: TRBV18
cdr3_nt: TGTGCCAGCTCACCCGTTGGGGGGCTTATCGCTGAAGCTTTCTTT
cdr3_aa: CASSPVGGLIAEAFF

j_call: TRBJ1-5
d_call: -
cdr3_length: 13
clone_size: -
v_call: TRBV2
cdr3_nt: TGTGCCAGCAGTGGGGGGAGCAATCAGCCCCAGCATTTT
cdr3_aa: CASSGGSNQPQHF

j_call: TRBJ1-5
d_call: TRBD1
cdr3_length: 14
clone_size: -
v_call: TRBV6-5
cdr3_nt: TGTGCCAGCAGTCCACGGGACAGGCATCAGCCCCAGCATTTT
cdr3_aa: CASSPRDRHQPQHF

j_call: TRBJ2-7
d_call: TRBD1
cdr3_length: 14
clone_size: large
v_call: TRBV10-3
cdr3_nt: TGTGCCATCAGTGGGGGACAGGGGCTCGACGAGCAGTACTTC
cdr3_aa: CAISGGQGLDEQYF

j_call: TRBJ1-2
d_call: -
cdr3_length: 14
clone_size: -
v_call: TRBV5-8
cdr3_nt: TGTGCCAGCAGCCCCCGTCACGGAGAGTATGGCTACACCTTC
cdr3_aa: CASSPRHGEYGYTF

j_call: TRBJ1-2
d_call: -
cdr3_length: 13
clone_size: -
v_call: TRBV6-1
cdr3_nt: TGTGCCAGCTCCTGGGGCATCGTTTATGGCTACACCTTC
cdr3_aa: CASSWGIVYGYTF

j_call: TRBJ2-7
d_call: -
cdr3_length: 13
clone_size: -
v_call: TRBV28
cdr3_nt: TGTGCCAGCAGTTTACGGCTGTTCTACGAGCAGTACTTC
cdr3_aa: CASSLRLFYEQYF

j_call: TRBJ1-1
d_call: -
cdr3_length: 13
clone_size: once
v_call: TRBV7-9
cdr3_nt: TGTGCCAGCAGCTTAGTTGCAAACACTGAAGCTTTCTTT
cdr3_aa: CASSLVANTEAFF

j_call: TRBJ2-7
d_call: TRBD2
cdr3_length: 15
clone_size: -
v_call: TRBV6-6
cdr3_nt: TGTGCCAGCAGCTCTATCCTAGCGGGGGACTTCGAGCAGTACTTC
cdr3_aa: CASSSILAGDFEQYF

j_call: TRBJ2-7
d_call: -
cdr3_length: 13
clone_size: few
v_call: TRBV6-1
cdr3_nt: TGTGCCAGCAGTGAGACACTGCAGCAAGGGCAGTACTTC
cdr3_aa: CASSETLQQGQYF

j_call: TRBJ2-1
d_call: -
cdr3_length: 12
clone_size: -
v_call: TRBV11-2
cdr3_nt: TGTGCCAGCAGCCTTCAAAGGGGGGAGCAGTTCTTC
cdr3_aa: CASSLQRGEQFF

j_call: TRBJ1-1
d_call: TRBD1
cdr3_length: 13
clone_size: -
v_call: TRBV2
cdr3_nt: TGTGCCAGCAGTGTAGACAGGGGAACTGAAGCTTTCTTT
cdr3_aa: CASSVDRGTEAFF

j_call: TRBJ2-3
d_call: -
cdr3_length: 17
clone_size: -
v_call: TRBV11-2
cdr3_nt: TGTGCCAGCAGCTTAGTCGGGACGCGCGATCTCCTAGATACGCAGTATTTT
cdr3_aa: CASSLVGTRDLLDTQYF

j_call: TRBJ2-3
d_call: TRBD1
cdr3_length: 15
clone_size: -
v_call: TRBV5-6
cdr3_nt: TGTGCCAGCAGCCGTGACAGGGGAGGAACAGATACGCAGTATTTT
cdr3_aa: CASSRDRGGTDTQYF

j_call: TRBJ1-3
d_call: -
cdr3_length: 16
clone_size: -
v_call: TRBV5-1
cdr3_nt: TGCGCCAGCAGCTTGGAAGCGGGGAAATTTGGAAACACCATATATTTT
cdr3_aa: CASSLEAGKFGNTIYF

j_call: TRBJ1-4
d_call: TRBD1
cdr3_length: 15
clone_size: -
v_call: TRBV6-5
cdr3_nt: TGTGCCAGCAGTTACTCTCGGACAGGGGATGGAAAACTGTTTTTT
cdr3_aa: CASSYSRTGDGKLFF

j_call: TRBJ1-2
d_call: TRBD1
cdr3_length: 17
clone_size: -
v_call: TRBV5-6
cdr3_nt: TGTGCCAGCAGCATCGGACAGGGGGCCTATAGACCTTATGGCTACACCTTC
cdr3_aa: CASSIGQGAYRPYGYTF

j_call: TRBJ1-2
d_call: TRBD1
cdr3_length: 15
clone_size: -
v_call: TRBV30
cdr3_nt: TGTGCCTGGAGTAACCGGGACAGGGGGATCTATGGCTACACCTTC
cdr3_aa: CAWSNRDRGIYGYTF

j_call: TRBJ1-2
d_call: -
cdr3_length: 16
clone_size: few
v_call: TRBV5-1
cdr3_nt: TGCGCCAGCAGCTTCGAGTTTAGGGATAGTAGCTATGGCTACACCTTC
cdr3_aa: CASSFEFRDSSYGYTF

j_call: TRBJ2-3
d_call: -
cdr3_length: 14
clone_size: -
v_call: TRBV6-5
cdr3_nt: TGTGCCAGCAGCCTCGGCCGAAAGAGGGATACGCAGTATTTT
cdr3_aa: CASSLGRKRDTQYF

j_call: TRBJ1-3
d_call: -
cdr3_length: 16
clone_size: once
v_call: TRBV19
cdr3_nt: TGTGCCAGTAGCTCAGGAGGGGCGAGCTCTGGAAACACCATATATTTT
cdr3_aa: CASSSGGASSGNTIYF

j_call: TRBJ1-4
d_call: -
cdr3_length: 17
clone_size: once
v_call: TRBV27
cdr3_nt: TGTGCCAGCAGTTTGCGGACGGGCCTTGCGGCTAATGAAAAACTGTTTTTT
cdr3_aa: CASSLRTGLAANEKLFF

j_call: TRBJ2-3
d_call: TRBD2
cdr3_length: 16
clone_size: -
v_call: TRBV19
cdr3_nt: TGTGCCAGTAGTACCGCCTTAGCGGGAGGGCAAGATACGCAGTATTTT
cdr3_aa: CASSTALAGGQDTQYF

j_call: TRBJ2-1
d_call: TRBD1
cdr3_length: 13
clone_size: -
v_call: TRBV5-1
cdr3_nt: TGCGCCAGCAGCCCGGGACAGGGGAATGAGCAGTTCTTC
cdr3_aa: CASSPGQGNEQFF

j_call: TRBJ1-3
d_call: -
cdr3_length: 14
clone_size: -
v_call: TRBV9
cdr3_nt: TGTGCCAGCAGCGTAGTTGGGGGGACGGACACCATATATTTT
cdr3_aa: CASSVVGGTDTIYF

j_call: TRBJ1-2
d_call: -
cdr3_length: 13
clone_size: -
v_call: TRBV19
cdr3_nt: TGTGCCAGTAGCCTCCAGGGTGACTATGGCTACACCTTC
cdr3_aa: CASSLQGDYGYTF

j_call: TRBJ1-2
d_call: -
cdr3_length: 11
clone_size: -
v_call: TRBV6-5
cdr3_nt: TGTGCCAGCAGTTCAGGGTATGGCTACACCTTC
cdr3_aa: CASSSGYGYTF

j_call: TRBJ2-3
d_call: -
cdr3_length: 15
clone_size: -
v_call: TRBV6-1
cdr3_nt: TGTGCCAGCAACCTTAGCGGTTATAGCACAGATACGCAGTATTTT
cdr3_aa: CASNLSGYSTDTQYF

j_call: TRBJ1-3
d_call: TRBD1
cdr3_length: 14
clone_size: -
v_call: TRBV29-1
cdr3_nt: TGCAGCGTACTACAGGGGGCAACTGGAAACACCATATATTTT
cdr3_aa: CSVLQGATGNTIYF

j_call: TRBJ2-6
d_call: -
cdr3_length: 16
clone_size: -
v_call: TRBV19
cdr3_nt: TGTGCCAGTAGTATAGGGGTTTTGACTGGGGCCAACGTCCTGACTTTC
cdr3_aa: CASSIGVLTGANVLTF

j_call: TRBJ2-7
d_call: TRBD1
cdr3_length: 15
clone_size: -
v_call: TRBV6-6
cdr3_nt: TGTGCCAGCACCCAGTGGGGGACAGGGTTACAAAAGCAGTACTTC
cdr3_aa: CASTQWGTGLQKQYF

j_call: TRBJ1-5
d_call: TRBD1
cdr3_length: 15
clone_size: -
v_call: TRBV29-1
cdr3_nt: TGCAGCGCCATGACAGGGGATCGGAGCAATCAGCCCCAGCATTTT
cdr3_aa: CSAMTGDRSNQPQHF

j_call: TRBJ1-1
d_call: -
cdr3_length: 13
clone_size: -
v_call: TRBV29-1
cdr3_nt: TGCAGCGTTGGGGTCTCCGAGGACACTGAAGCTTTCTTT
cdr3_aa: CSVGVSEDTEAFF

j_call: TRBJ2-1
d_call: -
cdr3_length: 15
clone_size: -
v_call: TRBV2
cdr3_nt: TGTGCCAGCACCCCGGGAGCCCCCTCCTACAATGAGCAGTTCTTC
cdr3_aa: CASTPGAPSYNEQFF

j_call: TRBJ1-1
d_call: -
cdr3_length: 14
clone_size: -
v_call: TRBV5-5
cdr3_nt: TGTGCCAGCAGCTTGGTAGACGGGGACTCCGAAGCTTTCTTT
cdr3_aa: CASSLVDGDSEAFF

j_call: TRBJ2-3
d_call: TRBD2
cdr3_length: 16
clone_size: -
v_call: TRBV19
cdr3_nt: TGTGCCAGTAGTATCGGTGGGGGACTAGAGACAGATACGCAGTATTTT
cdr3_aa: CASSIGGGLETDTQYF

j_call: TRBJ1-2
d_call: -
cdr3_length: 15
clone_size: -
v_call: TRBV4-1
cdr3_nt: TGCGCCAGCAGGCGCGGCCAGGTGGGAGACTATGGCTACACCTTC
cdr3_aa: CASRRGQVGDYGYTF

j_call: TRBJ2-7
d_call: -
cdr3_length: 14
clone_size: -
v_call: TRBV27
cdr3_nt: TGTGCCAGCAGGAAAGACGGGGACTCCTACGAGCAGTACTTC
cdr3_aa: CASRKDGDSYEQYF

j_call: TRBJ2-3
d_call: -
cdr3_length: 15
clone_size: -
v_call: TRBV6-5
cdr3_nt: TGTGCCAGCAGCCTGGTGACTGGGACCACAGATACGCAGTATTTT
cdr3_aa: CASSLVTGTTDTQYF

j_call: TRBJ2-1
d_call: TRBD2
cdr3_length: 16
clone_size: -
v_call: TRBV5-1
cdr3_nt: TGCGCCAGCAGCCAAGCTAGCGGAGGTTCCTACAATGAGCAGTTCTTC
cdr3_aa: CASSQASGGSYNEQFF

j_call: TRBJ2-2
d_call: TRBD1
cdr3_length: 12
clone_size: -
v_call: TRBV4-1
cdr3_nt: TGCGCCAGCAGCCGGACAGGGGGGGAGCTGTTTTTT
cdr3_aa: CASSRTGGELFF

j_call: TRBJ1-5
d_call: -
cdr3_length: 14
clone_size: few
v_call: TRBV7-9
cdr3_nt: TGTGCCAGCAGGGGAGAAGGGGATAGGCAGCCCCAGCATTTT
cdr3_aa: CASRGEGDRQPQHF

j_call: TRBJ2-1
d_call: TRBD2
cdr3_length: 15
clone_size: -
v_call: TRBV11-2
cdr3_nt: TGTGCCAGCAGTTGGACTAGCGGGCCTGAGGGTGAGCAGTTCTTC
cdr3_aa: CASSWTSGPEGEQFF

j_call: TRBJ1-4
d_call: -
cdr3_length: 15
clone_size: -
v_call: TRBV10-3
cdr3_nt: TGTGCCATCAGTGATGTGGGGTCCGCTAATGAAAAACTGTTTTTT
cdr3_aa: CAISDVGSANEKLFF

j_call: TRBJ2-6
d_call: TRBD1
cdr3_length: 17
clone_size: -
v_call: TRBV5-6
cdr3_nt: TGTGCCAGCAGTTATCCCTGGACAGGCTCTGGGGCCAACGTCCTGACTTTC
cdr3_aa: CASSYPWTGSGANVLTF

j_call: TRBJ1-5
d_call: -
cdr3_length: 15
clone_size: few
v_call: TRBV7-8
cdr3_nt: TGTGCCAGCAGCTTACCCCCGAATGGCAATCAGCCCCAGCATTTT
cdr3_aa: CASSLPPNGNQPQHF